The entry below describes one T cell receptor beta chain. The antigen remains unidentified. Germline CDR1 reads SGDLS; CDR2 reads YYNGEE. Trimming left V 3 bases short and J 2 bases short, with 16 bases between. The CDR3 has 16 residues. This entry belongs to a study of shared clonotypes between healthy human individuals. Findings of the study overall: Clonotype sharing among donors likely depends on sequencing depth. Generally, naive subsets (rather than memory subsets) showed larger estimated richness.

Genomic DNA per cell subset filled all wells of several immunoSEQ plates. In the study's own analysis: As immunoSEQ supplied junction-only sequences (without quality scores), filtering differed. Generated by immunoSEQ multiplex PCR, the TCRdb table keeps only in-frame clones and is missing some. Clonal size and the V and J genes are those of that table, whereas D and trimming came from the DNA. The data contain about 1.4 million clones, roughly 96% of them singletons. The rearrangement links TRBV9 to TRBJ2-3, with TRBD1 as a possible D gene (5 bases). The source is a man aged 25 to 40 in good health. The sequenced sample was naive CD4+ T cells sorted from blood. Sample subset: CD45RA+ positively selected. CDR3 loop: CASSGKGIWNTDTQYF. CDR3 nucleotides: TGTGCCAGCAGCGGGAAGGGGATCTGGAACACAGATACGCAGTATTTT.